This T cell receptor beta chain was captured in a study of shared clonotypes between healthy human individuals. 200 to 250 ng DNA, 25,000 to 30,000 T cell genomes, went into each sorted-subset replicate PCR. Some clones are missing from TCRdb's copy, which holds only in-frame ones; the method was immunoSEQ multiplex PCR. The data show around 550,000 clones, 95% to 97% seen once. The donors, all of them Caucasian adults, lived in Nashville, Tennessee. The origin of this receptor is a woman in her thirties in good health. Sequences were obtained from naive CD4+ T cells sorted from blood. Sample subset: CD45RA+ positively selected.

The CDR3 region is CASIDREKLFF. In DNA, the CDR3 is TGTGCCAGCATCGACAGGGAAAAACTGTTTTTT. The rearrangement links TRBV28 to TRBJ1-4; a possible D gene is TRBD1 (6 bases). The germline V and J ends were trimmed by 7 bases and 8 bases, with 8 bases remaining between them. The germline CDR1 and CDR2 sequences are MDHEN and SYDVKM. This CDR3 contains 11 residues.